The clone carrying this T cell receptor (beta chain) was recorded once. Other nucleotide sequences from this sample produce the same CDR3. The sample comes from a study of blood T cell repertoires in COVID-19. Study in general: PBMCs, B-cell-depleted T cells, or T cells were the source of the cDNA or gDNA that made up the material.

Profiling relied on immunoSEQ multiplex PCR, and the TCRdb table lists in-frame clones only, not all of them. The data hold about 170,000 clones, with about 88% observed a single time. There are 12 residues in the CDR3. The V gene lost 4 bases and the J gene lost 3 bases, with 5 bases spanning the gap. Germline V gene lookup returns CDR1 KGHDR and CDR2 SFDVKD. The source of this sequence is a woman older than 75 in a cohort sampled during active or convalescent COVID-19. The chain joins TRBV24-1 to TRBJ1-2; unclear D gene. Sequencing input: peripheral blood. CDR3 nucleotides: TGTGCCACCAGTGAGGCAGACTATGGCTACACCTTC. It translates to CATSEADYGYTF.